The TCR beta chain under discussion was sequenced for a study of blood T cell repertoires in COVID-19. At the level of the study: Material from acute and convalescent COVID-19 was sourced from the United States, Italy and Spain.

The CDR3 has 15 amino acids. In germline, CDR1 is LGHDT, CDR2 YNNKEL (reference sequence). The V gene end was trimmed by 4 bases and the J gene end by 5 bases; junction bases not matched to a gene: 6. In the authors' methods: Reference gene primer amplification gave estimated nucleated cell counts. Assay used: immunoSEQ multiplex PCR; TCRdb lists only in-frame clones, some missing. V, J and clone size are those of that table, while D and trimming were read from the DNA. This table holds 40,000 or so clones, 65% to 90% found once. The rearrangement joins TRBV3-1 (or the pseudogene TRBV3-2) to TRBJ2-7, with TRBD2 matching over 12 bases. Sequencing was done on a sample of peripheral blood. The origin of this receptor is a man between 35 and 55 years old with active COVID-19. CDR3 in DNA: TGTGCCAGCAGCCGCGGACTAGCGGGACTCGACGAGCAGTACTTC. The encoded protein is CASSRGLAGLDEQYF.